The clone carrying this T cell receptor (beta chain) was found many times. The sample comes from a study of T cells in Graves' hyperthyroidism and ophthalmopathy. Amplified regions were TCR beta CDR3 sequences from RNA transcripts. First-round RT-PCR with HTBI primers amplified the TCR CDR3 region. MiXCR, applied by TCRdb to the multiplex PCR reads, yields one record per CDR3 protein. This table holds roughly 350,000 distinct CDR3 sequences, roughly 15% found once. Trimming cost V 3 bases and J 11 bases, with 10 bases left between them. The CDR3 length is 11 residues. Exclusions: uncontrolled infection, other autoimmune disease, pregnancy, lactation.

The clonotype originates from a woman in her thirties or forties with Graves' ophthalmopathy. Sequenced sample: blood. The J gene is TRBJ1-1, the V gene TRBV12-3 or TRBV12-4; D unclear. The CDR3 coding sequence is TGTGCCAGCAGTTTTTTGGGAACGGCTTTCTTT. It specifies CASSFLGTAFF.